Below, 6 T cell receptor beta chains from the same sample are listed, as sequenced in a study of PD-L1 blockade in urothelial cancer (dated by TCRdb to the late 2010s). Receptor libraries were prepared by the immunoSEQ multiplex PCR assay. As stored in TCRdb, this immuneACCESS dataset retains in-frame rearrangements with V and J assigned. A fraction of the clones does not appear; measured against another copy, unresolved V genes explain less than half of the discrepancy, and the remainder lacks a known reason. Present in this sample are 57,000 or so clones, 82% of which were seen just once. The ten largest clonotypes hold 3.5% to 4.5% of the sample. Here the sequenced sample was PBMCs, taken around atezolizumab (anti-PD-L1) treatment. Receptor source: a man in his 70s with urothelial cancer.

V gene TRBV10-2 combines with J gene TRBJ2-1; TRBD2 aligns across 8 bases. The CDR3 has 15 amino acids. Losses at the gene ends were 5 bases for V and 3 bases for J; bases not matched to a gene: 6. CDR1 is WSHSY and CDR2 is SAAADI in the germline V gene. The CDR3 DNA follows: TGCGCCAGCAGTAGGGGGACTAGGGACTACAATGAGCAGTTCTTC. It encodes CASSRGTRDYNEQFF.

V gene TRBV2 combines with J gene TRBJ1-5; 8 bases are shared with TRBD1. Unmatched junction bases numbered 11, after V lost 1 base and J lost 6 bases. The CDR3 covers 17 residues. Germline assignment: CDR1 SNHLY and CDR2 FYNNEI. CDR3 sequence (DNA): TGTGCCAGCAGTGAAGTCTCAGGGGGCGCCTTGGGTCAGCCCCAGCATTTT. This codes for CASSEVSGGALGQPQHF.

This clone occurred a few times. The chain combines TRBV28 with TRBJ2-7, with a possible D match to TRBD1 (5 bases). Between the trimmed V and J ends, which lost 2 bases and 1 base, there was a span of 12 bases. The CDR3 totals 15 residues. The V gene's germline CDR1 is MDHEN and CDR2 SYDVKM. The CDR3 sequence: CASSLGTGQSYEQYF. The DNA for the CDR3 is TGTGCCAGCAGTTTAGGAACAGGCCAGTCCTACGAGCAGTACTTC.

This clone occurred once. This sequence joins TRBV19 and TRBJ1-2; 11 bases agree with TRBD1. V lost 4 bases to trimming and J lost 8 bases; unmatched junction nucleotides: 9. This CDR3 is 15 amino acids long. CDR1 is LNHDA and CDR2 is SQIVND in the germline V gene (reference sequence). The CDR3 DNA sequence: TGTGCCAGTAGTAGCGCCGGACAGGGGGCTGGAGGCTACACCTTC. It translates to CASSSAGQGAGGYTF.

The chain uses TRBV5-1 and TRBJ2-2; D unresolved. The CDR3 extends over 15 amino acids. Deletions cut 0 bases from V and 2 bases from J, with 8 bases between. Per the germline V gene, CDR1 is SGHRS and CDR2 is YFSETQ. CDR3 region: CASSLDASNTGELFF. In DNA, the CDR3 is TGCGCCAGCAGCTTGGACGCCAGTAACACCGGGGAGCTGTTTTTT.

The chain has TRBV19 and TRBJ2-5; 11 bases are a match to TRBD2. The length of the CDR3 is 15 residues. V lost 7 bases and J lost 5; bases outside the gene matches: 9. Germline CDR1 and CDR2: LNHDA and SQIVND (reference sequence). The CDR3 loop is CASMTSGTPGETQYF. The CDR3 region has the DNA TGTGCCAGTATGACTAGCGGGACGCCGGGGGAGACCCAGTACTTC.